This paragraph reports one T cell receptor beta chain. Antigen: not known. Some clones are missing from TCRdb's copy, which holds only in-frame ones; the method was immunoSEQ multiplex PCR. The sample holds 40,000 or so clones, about four fifths seen once. The length of the CDR3 is 16 residues. The V gene lost 4 bases and the J gene lost 8 bases, with 24 bases spanning the gap. CDR1 is SGHRS and CDR2 is YFSETQ in the germline V gene. The sample belongs to a study of PD-L1 blockade in urothelial cancer. Study at large: Of prior chemotherapy regimens, patients had received between 0 and 3. Analyses used blood from 3 weeks (second dose) and 6 weeks after treatment start. Whole-study results and caveats: Durable-benefit patients showed greater tumor-associated blood clone expansion at 3 weeks.

This sample's time point: peripheral blood 6 weeks after treatment start. The rearrangement joins TRBV5-1 to TRBJ1-2; the D gene is possibly TRBD1 (5 bases). This receptor was taken from a man aged 55 to 69 with urothelial cancer. This specimen consisted of PBMCs, obtained around atezolizumab (anti-PD-L1) treatment. The CDR3 DNA is TGCGCCAGCAGCGGTGAGGAGTCAGGGCATCCGTGGGGCTACACCTTC. Its translation: CASSGEESGHPWGYTF.